The 10 T cell receptor beta chains reported below all come from one sample, sequenced in a study of blood T cell repertoires in COVID-19. Some clones are missing from TCRdb's copy, which holds only in-frame ones; the method was immunoSEQ multiplex PCR. This table holds around 100,000 clones, about 89% found once. The specimen sequenced was peripheral blood. Receptors were obtained from a human donor with acute or convalescent COVID-19. The donor label of this sample is uncertain.

The chain employs TRBV5-6 and TRBJ1-2; D is uncertain. Germline CDR1 SGHDT, CDR2 YYEEEE. V was shortened by 0 bases and J by 4 bases, with 16 bases between the two germline ends. The CDR3 covers 16 residues. Here the CDR3 reads CASSLGRWSDAYGYTF. The CDR3 coding sequence is TGTGCCAGCAGCTTGGGTCGGTGGTCTGATGCCTATGGCTACACCTTC.

This chain uses TRBV7-9 with TRBJ1-1, with D unclear. V gave up 5 bases and J gave up 1 base, with 11 bases separating them. Germline values: CDR1 SEHNR, CDR2 FQNEAQ (reference sequence). CDR3 size: 14 residues. For the CDR3, the DNA is TGTGCCAGCAGCCCCGCCAGGAAGAACACTGAAGCTTTCTTT. This encodes CASSPARKNTEAFF. Using reference TRBV7-9 and TRBJ1-1 for the parts outside the CDR3, the full variable domain is DTGVSQNPRHKITKRGQNVTFRCDPISEHNRLYWYRQTLGQGPEFLTYFQNEAQLEKSRLLSDRFSAERPKGSFSTLEIQRTEQGDSAMYLCASSPARKNTEAFFGQGTRLTVV.

In the case of this clone: The same CDR3 can be traced to other DNA sequences in this sample. The chain uses TRBV5-1 and TRBJ2-7; tentatively, D is TRBD1 (7 bases). The germline V gene encodes CDR1 SGHRS and CDR2 YFSETQ. The CDR3 covers 18 residues. The V end was cut by 3 bases, the J end by 4 bases, with 26 bases between. This chain's CDR3 is CASSSEGALPGAGYEQYF. The DNA for the CDR3 is TGCGCCAGCAGCTCAGAGGGGGCGCTTCCGGGGGCCGGGTACGAGCAGTACTTC.

This clone was seen at least ten times. This chain connects TRBV7-8 to TRBJ1-3; D remains ambiguous. Looked up from germline, CDR1 is SGHVS and CDR2 is FQNEAQ. Deletions cut 4 bases from V and 0 bases from J, with 16 bases between. The CDR3 runs 17 residues. The CDR3 protein is CASSSRSFVFSGNTIYF. The CDR3 region has the DNA TGTGCCAGCAGCTCCAGGTCCTTCGTGTTCTCTGGAAACACCATATATTTT.

V gene TRBV5-1 combines with J gene TRBJ1-1; D uncertain. Germline V gene sequence: CDR1 SGHRS, CDR2 YFSETQ. The CDR3 length is 13 residues. Trimming stripped 0 bases from V and 4 bases from J, with 7 bases between. In DNA form, the CDR3 reads TGCGCCAGCAGCTTGGAGCCGGGCACTGAAGCTTTCTTT. Translation gives CASSLEPGTEAFF.

The chain uses TRBV4-1 and TRBJ1-5; the D is unclear. The CDR3 is 17 amino acids. Trimming shortened V by 0 bases and J by 0 bases, and 12 bases separated the two germline ends. Germline V gene data show CDR1 as MGHRA and CDR2 as YSYEKL. CDR3 residues: CASSQDQAFYSNQPQHF. The CDR3 DNA follows: TGCGCCAGCAGCCAAGATCAGGCATTTTATAGCAATCAGCCCCAGCATTTT.

This chain joins TRBV29-1 and TRBJ1-1; 8 bases match TRBD1. Germline V gene sequence: CDR1 SQVTM, CDR2 ANQGSEA. The J segment lost 1 base and the V segment lost 7 bases, leaving 5 bases of the junction unmatched. The CDR3 has 13 residues. The CDR3 reads CSATGTGNTEAFF. CDR3 in DNA: TGCAGCGCCACCGGGACAGGGAACACTGAAGCTTTCTTT.

The chain employs TRBV6-5 and TRBJ1-2; no clear D. Germline lookup yields CDR1 MNHEY and CDR2 SVGAGI. Trimming removed 9 bases from V and 4 bases from J, with 15 bases in between. The CDR3 is 13 residues long. CDR3 amino acids: CASQYTRGYGYTF. The CDR3 region has the DNA TGTGCCAGTCAATACACCCGGGGCTATGGCTACACCTTC.

The rearrangement links TRBV2 to TRBJ2-7, with 7 bases identical to TRBD1. This CDR3 contains 14 residues. V shed 1 base and J 4 bases; nucleotides not matched to a gene: 4. The V gene's germline CDR1 is SNHLY and CDR2 FYNNEI. CDR3 residues: CASSEERGLYEQYF. CDR3 coding DNA: TGTGCCAGCAGTGAAGAGAGGGGGCTTTACGAGCAGTACTTC. The full variable domain, with the rest looked up from reference TRBV2 and TRBJ2-7, is EPEVTQTPSHQVTQMGQEVILRCVPISNHLYFYWYRQILGQKVEFLVSFYNNEISEKSEIFDDQFSVERPDGSNFTLKIRSTKLEDSAMYFCASSEERGLYEQYFGPGTRLTVT.

The genes are TRBV18 and TRBJ2-2; 7 nucleotides agree with TRBD1. The germline V gene encodes CDR1 KGHSH and CDR2 LQKENI. J gave up 5 bases and V 3 bases, and 9 bases lay outside the gene matches. The CDR3 has 16 amino acids. CDR3 sequence: CASSPRETGQTGELFF. DNA for the CDR3: TGTGCCAGCTCACCGAGGGAGACAGGGCAAACCGGGGAGCTGTTTTTT.